These 9 T cell receptor beta chains were all obtained from the same sample, sequenced in a study of T-cell reconstitution after alpha-beta-depleted transplantation in children. This sample's TCRbeta library carried unique molecular identifier barcodes. TCRdb used MiXCR to reprocess the PCR reads, holding one entry per CDR3 protein. This table holds almost 500,000 distinct CDR3 sequences, 12% found once. The sample was PBMCs from the stem cell graft donor, taken from the stem cell graft. Receptor source: a human donor who donated a stem cell graft to a child with combined immunodeficiency.

At least ten counts were recorded for this clonotype. The chain carries TRBV12-3 or TRBV12-4 and TRBJ2-1, with D possibly matching TRBD1 (6 bases). The CDR3 spans 12 residues. Trimming removed 5 bases from V and 5 bases from J, with 7 bases in between. The DNA of the CDR3 is TGTGCCAGCAGTCCAGGGGACAATGAGCAGTTCTTC. This gives the protein CASSPGDNEQFF.

This clonotype was observed many times. The chain uses TRBV2 and TRBJ2-1; D not certain. In germline, CDR1 is SNHLY, CDR2 FYNNEI. The CDR3 is 10 amino acids. V was clipped by 4 bases and J by 9 bases, with 4 bases between them. The CDR3: CASSVIEQFF. CDR3 DNA: TGTGCCAGCAGTGTAATTGAGCAGTTCTTC.

There are many counts of this clonotype. The rearrangement links TRBV6-2 or TRBV6-3 to TRBJ2-1; 8 bases are a match to TRBD2. The germline V gene encodes CDR1 MNHEY and CDR2 SVGEGT. This CDR3 region has 15 residues. V trimming: 5 bases; J trimming: 7 bases; junction bases outside the gene matches: 10. The DNA of the CDR3 is TGTGCCAGCAGTGTCAGCGGGAGCGTGGGGAATGAGCAGTTCTTC. This codes for CASSVSGSVGNEQFF.

This clonotype was seen a handful of times. V is TRBV7-8 and J is TRBJ1-1; 7 positions match TRBD1. The V segment lost 2 bases and the J segment 7 bases; nucleotides outside the gene matches: 10. Per the germline V gene, CDR1 is SGHVS and CDR2 is FQNEAQ. The CDR3 has 15 amino acids. The CDR3, as DNA: TGTGCCAGCAGCTTATCGTCGACAGGGTACGGTGAAGCTTTCTTT. The encoded protein is CASSLSSTGYGEAFF.

This chain connects TRBV12-3 or TRBV12-4 to TRBJ2-3; tentatively, D is TRBD1 or TRBD2 (5 bases each). V was trimmed by 2 bases and J by 4 bases, leaving 13 bases between them. This CDR3 has 15 residues. The CDR3 loop is CASSLRGARADTQYF. The CDR3 nucleotides are TGTGCCAGCAGTTTAAGAGGGGCAAGGGCAGATACGCAGTATTTT.

The chain links TRBV7-7 to TRBJ2-3, with TRBD2 matching over 7 bases. V lost 1 base and J lost 1; bases outside the gene matches: 2. The CDR3 loop spans 15 amino acids. Looked up from germline, CDR1 is SSHAT and CDR2 is FNYEAQ (reference sequence). In DNA, the CDR3 is TGTGCCAGCAGCTTAGGTCGGGAGGGCACAGATACGCAGTATTTT. Translation gives CASSLGREGTDTQYF.

The chain is built from TRBV5-5 and TRBJ2-6; 7 bases fit TRBD1. The V gene end was trimmed by 2 bases and the J gene end by 0 bases; junction bases not matched to a gene: 8. This CDR3 contains 18 residues. Germline CDR1 SGHKS, CDR2 YYEKEE (reference sequence). The CDR3 DNA reads TGTGCCAGCAGCTTAAGAGGGGGCCCTCTCTCTGGGGCCAACGTCCTGACTTTC. Translating gives CASSLRGGPLSGANVLTF.

The V and J genes are TRBV5-1 and TRBJ1-4; D not certain. The CDR3 extends over 15 amino acids. The germline V gene encodes CDR1 SGHRS and CDR2 YFSETQ. The V gene lost 4 bases and the J gene lost 0 bases, with 10 bases spanning the gap. The CDR3: CASSENLATNEKLFF. As DNA, the CDR3 is TGCGCCAGCAGCGAGAACCTCGCAACTAATGAAAAACTGTTTTTT.

There are many counts of this clonotype. The chain employs TRBV5-5 and TRBJ1-1; the match to TRBD1 covers 9 bases. The CDR3 loop spans 15 amino acids. CDR1 is SGHKS and CDR2 is YYEKEE in the germline V gene (reference sequence). The V and J ends lost 0 bases and 1 base, in that order; junction bases with no gene match: 1. The DNA for the CDR3 is TGTGCCAGCAGCTTGGTGGGACAGGGGAACACTGAAGCTTTCTTT. It is translated as CASSLVGQGNTEAFF.